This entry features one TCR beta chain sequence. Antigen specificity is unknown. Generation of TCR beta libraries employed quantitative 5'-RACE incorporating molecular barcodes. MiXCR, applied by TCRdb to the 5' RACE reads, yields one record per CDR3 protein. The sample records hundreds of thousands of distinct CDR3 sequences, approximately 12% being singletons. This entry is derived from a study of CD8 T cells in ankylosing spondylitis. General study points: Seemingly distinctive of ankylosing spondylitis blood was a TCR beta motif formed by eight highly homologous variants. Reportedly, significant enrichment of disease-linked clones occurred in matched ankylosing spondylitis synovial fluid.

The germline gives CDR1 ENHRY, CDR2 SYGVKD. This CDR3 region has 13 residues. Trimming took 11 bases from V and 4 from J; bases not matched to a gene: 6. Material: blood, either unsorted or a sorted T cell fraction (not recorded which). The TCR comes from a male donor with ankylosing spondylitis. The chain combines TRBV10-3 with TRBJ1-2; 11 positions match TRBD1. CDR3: CAGKGQGGYGYTF. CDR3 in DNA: TGTGCCGGCAAGGGACAGGGGGGCTATGGCTACACCTTC.